This T cell receptor (beta chain) was sequenced for a study of T cell responses to AZD1222 COVID-19 vaccine. Study as a whole: Second-dose schedules of about 4 or about 12 weeks were combined. Study-wide results and caveats: Vaccine-associated CD4 TCRs spanned spike, dominant at 160-218 and 743-854. There were mostly white British donors and more females than males, and clonal diversity was possibly underestimated.

Sequenced by immunoSEQ multiplex PCR; TCRdb stores in-frame clones only, minus some. This sample has around 130,000 clones, with approximately 93% found just once. CDR3 size: 14 residues. Germline V gives CDR1 MNHNY, CDR2 SVGAGI (reference sequence). V was trimmed by 6 bases and J by 5 bases, leaving 17 bases between them. Concerning this clone: Its antigen remains unknown.

The specimen was peripheral blood, collected on day 0 of AZD1222 vaccination. The chain combines TRBV6-6 with TRBJ2-7; no reliable D call. The receptor comes from an adult in good health. The CDR3 here is CASSLDVSGHEQYF. CDR3 in DNA: TGTGCCAGCAGCCTAGACGTATCGGGCCACGAGCAGTACTTC.